This T cell receptor (beta chain) was identified in a study of blood T cells in healthy people across ages. Whole-study findings and limits: Naive T cell percentage strongly correlated with TCR beta diversity.

V was pared by 0 bases and J by 1 base, with 10 bases between. The CDR3 runs to 15 residues. Germline V gene sequence: CDR1 LGHNA, CDR2 YNFKEQ. Alongside a J-beta primer mix, a sample-barcoded 5' primer served in a second PCR lasting about 7 to 11 cycles. At least 2.5 million CDR3-containing paired-end reads were obtained per sample. TCRdb processed the 5' RACE reads anew with MiXCR; each CDR3 protein has one entry. Among about 760,000 distinct CDR3 sequences listed, 20% to 25% were seen once. Of note for this clonotype: The antigen remains undetermined.

These data were also filed under a second study, of T cells of mothers and their children. This second study says: For the second PCR, the M1S primer put in sample barcodes and 2-4 random nucleotides. Overlap in related mother-child pairs always slightly exceeded unrelated pairs, never significantly.

The specimen sequenced was blood. This clonotype was obtained from a boy younger than 18 in good health. J is TRBJ2-7 and V is TRBV4-2, with D perhaps matching TRBD1 (5 bases). CDR3 sequence (DNA): TGTGCCAGCAGCCAAGAGAGACAGTTGTCCTACGAGCAGTACTTC. Encoded protein: CASSQERQLSYEQYF.